There are many counts of the clone carrying this T cell receptor (beta chain). Its antigen is still unknown. RNA transcripts served as the template for amplifying TCR beta CDR3 regions. In the first-round RT-PCR of the TCR CDR3, the HTBI primer set was used. TCRdb ran MiXCR on the multiplex PCR reads and lists one entry per CDR3 protein. The sample lists roughly 640,000 distinct CDR3 sequences; roughly 16% were seen once. The entry originates in a study of T cells in Graves' hyperthyroidism and ophthalmopathy. Study-wide points: Ophthalmopathy, which appeared later, was predicted by the model a median roughly 6.6 months before onset.

Trimming stripped 0 bases from V and 7 bases from J, with 15 bases between. The V gene's germline CDR1 is DFQATT and CDR2 SNEGSKA (reference sequence). The CDR3 has 14 amino acids. Active moderate-to-severe ophthalmopathy, Clinical Activity Score at least 3, NOSPECS at least 4, under 3 months' duration. The receptor comes from a middle-aged woman with Graves' ophthalmopathy. The V gene is TRBV20-1, the J gene TRBJ1-2, with D possibly matching TRBD1 (5 bases). Sequenced input: blood. DNA for the CDR3: TGCAGTGCTAGAGATCGGAACAAAGACAGTGGCTACACCTTC. Translating gives CSARDRNKDSGYTF.